The TCR beta chain described here comes from a study of T cells in Graves' hyperthyroidism and ophthalmopathy. Study-wide findings and caveats: Blood also showed most of the thyroid clonotypes that were expanded above 0.001. Before onset, by a median of around 6.4 months, the model predicted ophthalmopathy. Stable hyperthyroidism was told apart from ophthalmopathy by a model built on 13 V-J features.

RNA transcripts yielded amplified TCR beta CDR3 regions. A set of HTBI primers served as the primers for a first-round RT-PCR of the TCR CDR3. Using its own MiXCR run on the multiplex PCR reads, TCRdb lists one record per CDR3 protein. The sample consists of a few hundred thousand distinct CDR3 sequences, around a fifth of them appearing once. This clonotype was seen only a few times. As yet, its antigen is unknown. Germline lookup yields CDR1 MNHEY and CDR2 SMNVEV (reference sequence). V was cut by 4 bases and J by 13 bases, with 19 bases left in between. The CDR3 spans 13 residues. The sequenced material came from blood. This clonotype was sampled from a woman between 50 and 59 years old with Graves' hyperthyroidism. V and J are TRBV27 and TRBJ2-5, with D perhaps matching TRBD1 or TRBD2 (5 bases each). The DNA of the CDR3 is TGTGCCAGCAGTTCGCTCGGGGTGGGACCTATGTACTTC. Protein product: CASSSLGVGPMYF.